What follows are 11 T cell receptor beta chains derived from one specimen sequenced in a study of OX40 agonist ivuxolimab in advanced cancers. Library preparation was by the immunoSEQ multiplex PCR assay. TCRdb took over this immuneACCESS table, retaining in-frame rearrangements with V and J assigned. Such tables are incomplete; in checked studies, under half of the missing clones stem from an unresolved V gene, and the remainder is unexplained. The table for this sample lists about 82,000 clones; over 65% of them were counted only once. The top ten clonotypes cover 0.75% to 1% of the sample. Specimen: CD4+ or CD8+ T cells sorted from blood, collected in a trial of the OX40 agonist ivuxolimab. Receptor source: an adult with an advanced solid tumor such as melanoma, head and neck, liver or kidney cancer.

The chain couples TRBV5-1 to TRBJ2-7; 10 nucleotides match TRBD1. With V trimmed by 4 bases and J by 0 bases, 13 bases remained unmatched. The germline gives CDR1 SGHRS, CDR2 YFSETQ. The CDR3 loop spans 18 amino acids. The CDR3 reads CASSPNRQGAPSSYEQYF. Here the CDR3 DNA reads TGCGCCAGCAGCCCGAATCGACAGGGGGCACCGAGCTCCTACGAGCAGTACTTC.

CDR3 DNA sequence: TGCGCCAGCAGCCTACGCCCTAGCGGGGGGGTCTACGAGCAGTACTTC. Its translation: CASSLRPSGGVYEQYF. The chain joins TRBV4-3 to TRBJ2-7; TRBD2 matches at 12 bases. V shed 4 bases and J 3 bases; nucleotides not matched to a gene: 7. Germline V lookup: CDR1 LGHNA, CDR2 YSLEER. The CDR3 runs to 16 residues.

In regard to this clone: A junction boundary mismatches the germline segment, possibly from a read error. The chain joins TRBV7-9 to TRBJ1-4; TRBD1 aligns across 7 bases. Per the germline V gene, CDR1 is SEHNR and CDR2 is FQNEAQ (reference sequence). The CDR3 has 15 amino acids. CDR3: CASSLDRASNEKLFF. In DNA form, the CDR3 reads TGTGCCAGCAGTTTAGACAGGGCCTCTAATGAAAAACTGTTTTTT.

This sequence joins TRBV5-1 and TRBJ1-1, with 8 bases aligning to TRBD1. There are 17 residues in the CDR3. Germline lookup yields CDR1 SGHRS and CDR2 YFSETQ. V dropped 4 bases and J dropped 1; count of bases not matched to a gene: 12. The CDR3 region is CASSPATGVAKNTEAFF. CDR3 sequence (DNA): TGCGCCAGCAGCCCGGCGACAGGGGTCGCGAAGAACACTGAAGCTTTCTTT.

CDR3 loop: CASSLGRQSYEQYF. CDR3 nucleotide sequence: TGTGCCAGCAGCTTAGGGCGGCAGTCCTACGAGCAGTACTTC. This chain uses TRBV7-6 with TRBJ2-7, with D unresolved. The CDR3 runs 14 residues. Looked up from germline, CDR1 is SGHVS and CDR2 is FNYEAQ. Trimming took off 1 base at V and 1 base at J, with 8 bases between the two ends.

V usage is TRBV28 and J usage is TRBJ1-2; 9 bases fit TRBD1. Germline V gene sequence: CDR1 MDHEN, CDR2 SYDVKM. This CDR3 spans 16 amino acids. J was trimmed by 5 bases and V by 4 bases; bases with no gene match: 11. CDR3 residues: CASSSIGQGIRYGYTF. The CDR3 DNA sequence: TGTGCCAGCAGTTCAATCGGACAGGGGATTCGGTATGGCTACACCTTC.

This chain uses TRBV4-1 with TRBJ1-5; 9 positions match TRBD1. This CDR3 contains 15 residues. With V trimmed by 0 bases and J by 7 bases, 4 bases remained unmatched. In germline, CDR1 is MGHRA, CDR2 YSYEKL. Written as DNA, the CDR3 is TGCGCCAGCAGCCAAGACGGACAGGGGCTCCAGCCCCAGCATTTT. Its protein is CASSQDGQGLQPQHF.

The rearrangement uses TRBV5-5 and TRBJ2-2; 8 positions agree with TRBD1. Germline CDR1 reads SGHKS; CDR2 reads YYEKEE (reference sequence). V lost 4 bases, J lost 5 bases, and 7 bases stayed unmatched. This CDR3 contains 15 residues. CDR3 protein: CASSALTGGTGELFF. The CDR3 nucleotides read TGTGCCAGCAGCGCCCTAACAGGGGGGACCGGGGAGCTGTTTTTT.

The V gene is TRBV5-1, the J gene TRBJ1-4; D remains unclear. CDR3 length equals 15 residues. The germline V and J ends were trimmed by 0 bases and 2 bases, with 8 bases remaining between them. CDR1 is SGHRS and CDR2 is YFSETQ in the germline V gene. The CDR3 sequence: CASSLGGQTNEKLFF. CDR3 DNA sequence: TGCGCCAGCAGCTTGGGAGGGCAGACTAATGAAAAACTGTTTTTT.

The count of this clone is one. The chain joins TRBV27 to TRBJ1-1, with a tentative D call TRBD1 (5 bases). V was clipped by 2 bases and J by 0 bases, with 10 bases between them. This CDR3 contains 15 residues. Looked up from germline, CDR1 is MNHEY and CDR2 is SMNVEV (reference sequence). CDR3 bases: TGTGCCAGCAGTTTAGATCCAGGGATGAACACTGAAGCTTTCTTT. This encodes CASSLDPGMNTEAFF.

The rearrangement joins TRBV27 to TRBJ2-7; D is unresolved. Germline assignment: CDR1 MNHEY and CDR2 SMNVEV (reference sequence). V lost 5 bases and J lost 2, with 16 bases in between. This CDR3 has 15 amino acids. CDR3 in DNA: TGTGCCAGCAGTCGAGTTTCGCGGCTAACCTACGAGCAGTACTTC. This encodes CASSRVSRLTYEQYF.